The 2 T cell receptor beta chains given below trace back to one sample, sequenced in a study of T cell responses to AZD1222 COVID-19 vaccine (dated by TCRdb to about 2021). The receptor library was made with the immunoSEQ multiplex PCR assay. This immuneACCESS table, as held by TCRdb, lists in-frame sequences with V and J called but not all clones. Of the missing ones, under half trace to an unresolved V gene in checked studies; the others have no known cause. This sample lists about 130,000 clones; around 85% were detected once. 3.5% to 5% of the sample rests with the top ten. In light of the paper, this sample's time point label describes: about 28 days (+/-7) after the second vaccine dose. The source material was peripheral blood, sampled 28 days after the second AZD1222 dose. These receptors originate from an adult who received the AZD1222 COVID-19 vaccine.

The genes are TRBV7-2 and TRBJ1-2; the match to TRBD1 covers 7 bases. Germline V lookup: CDR1 SGHTA, CDR2 FQGNSA. The V segment lost 3 bases and the J segment 1 base; nucleotides outside the gene matches: 8. The CDR3 length is 16 residues. The CDR3 nucleotides read TGTGCCAGCAGCTTGGCAAACGGACAGGTTAACTATGGCTACACCTTC. Protein sequence: CASSLANGQVNYGYTF.

The chain carries TRBV28 and TRBJ1-5; 7 bases map to TRBD1. The CDR3 is made up of 17 amino acids. V was pared by 4 bases and J by 4 bases, with 13 bases of the junction left unmatched. Germline V CDR1 and CDR2: MDHEN, SYDVKM. CDR3 DNA: TGTGCCAGCAGTTCCCCACCCGGGACAGACTTAAATCAGCCCCAGCATTTT. It codes for CASSSPPGTDLNQPQHF.